These 13 T cell receptor beta chains came from one sample sequenced in a study of response to subunit inactivated influenza vaccine. Each CDR3 protein gets one entry after TCRdb re-called the RT-PCR reads with MiXCR. The sample contains more than 550,000 distinct CDR3 sequences, about an eighth of which appear only once. The sample here was PBMCs from blood, taken on the day of vaccination. The receptor set was obtained from a man aged 50-60 years who received an inactivated influenza vaccine.

This clonotype has just a few counts. V and J are TRBV20-1 and TRBJ2-7; 15 nucleotides match TRBD2. Trimming removed 6 bases from V and 6 bases from J; junction bases left unmatched: 3. CDR3 length: 13 amino acids. Germline-derived CDR1 and CDR2 are DFQATT and SNEGSKA (reference sequence). The CDR3 reads CSALGLAGGEQYF. CDR3 nucleotides: TGCAGTGCCCTGGGACTAGCGGGAGGCGAGCAGTACTTC.

This clonotype showed up just a few times. The chain employs TRBV7-2 and TRBJ1-1; D uncertain. Germline loops: CDR1 SGHTA, CDR2 FQGNSA. This CDR3 region has 17 residues. V lost 5 bases and J lost 7, with 26 bases in between. CDR3 nucleotides: TGTGCCAGCAGCCAACGCCCCCCCCAAATGTACGCGCTTGAAGCTTTCTTT. Protein: CASSQRPPQMYALEAFF.

This clonotype was recorded many times. The V call is TRBV25-1, the J call TRBJ2-2; no definite D call. V shed 5 bases and J shed 1 base, with 8 bases lying between them. Germline lookup yields CDR1 MGHDK and CDR2 SYGVNS. The CDR3 length is 14 residues. The CDR3 coding sequence is TGTGCCAGCAGTAATTGGTTGAACACCGGGGAGCTGTTTTTT. It yields the protein CASSNWLNTGELFF.

This clonotype has at least ten counts. V gene TRBV14 combines with J gene TRBJ1-1; D uncertain. This CDR3 has 12 residues. Germline V lookup: CDR1 SGHDN, CDR2 FVKESK. Trimming left V 0 bases short and J 10 bases short, with 9 bases between. CDR3 in DNA: TGTGCCAGCAGCCAAGATAGGATAGGAGCTTTCTTT. Its translation: CASSQDRIGAFF.

The chain recombines TRBV5-1 with TRBJ2-7, with TRBD2 matching 10 bases. The CDR3 consists of 14 residues. The germline V gene encodes CDR1 SGHRS and CDR2 YFSETQ. The trim removed 4 bases at V and 3 bases at J, leaving 4 bases unmatched. CDR3: CASSRGLAVYEQYF. In nucleotides, the CDR3 is TGCGCCAGCAGCCGAGGACTAGCGGTCTACGAGCAGTACTTC.

This clonotype was counted many times. The genes are TRBV2 and TRBJ2-3, with 7 bases identical to TRBD2. The V gene end was trimmed by 2 bases and the J gene end by 1 base; junction bases not matched to a gene: 9. CDR1 is SNHLY and CDR2 is FYNNEI in the germline V gene. The CDR3 is 17 residues long. The CDR3 sequence is CASSESLGGPGTDTQYF. As DNA, the CDR3 is TGTGCCAGCAGTGAATCGTTGGGAGGGCCTGGCACAGATACGCAGTATTTT.

The gene calls are TRBV6-1 and TRBJ2-1, with 11 bases lining up with TRBD1. There are 15 residues in the CDR3. Germline V gives CDR1 MNHNS, CDR2 SASEGT. Trimming removed 4 bases from V and 7 bases from J; junction bases left unmatched: 6. The CDR3 bases are TGTGCCAGCAGTGGAGGGACAGGGGGTGTGAATGAGCAGTTCTTC. Its protein product is CASSGGTGGVNEQFF.

The V gene is TRBV20-1, the J gene TRBJ2-5, with TRBD2 matching 15 bases. CDR1 DFQATT and CDR2 SNEGSKA come from the germline V gene (reference sequence). The V segment lost 6 bases and the J segment 5 bases; nucleotides outside the gene matches: 19. This CDR3 is built from 19 residues. DNA of the CDR3: TGCAGTGCCCGGACCCGTCGAGGACTAGCGGGGGGGCCTCGGGAGACCCAGTACTTC. It translates to CSARTRRGLAGGPRETQYF.

The chain employs TRBV10-3 and TRBJ2-7; 7 bases line up with TRBD2. There are 15 residues in the CDR3. V was clipped by 5 bases and J by 6 bases; unmatched bases: 13. The germline V gene encodes CDR1 ENHRY and CDR2 SYGVKD. The CDR3 DNA reads TGTGCCATCAGTCCCAATGGGGCGGGAGTGGGCGAGCAGTACTTC. This sequence encodes CAISPNGAGVGEQYF.

V gene TRBV28 combines with J gene TRBJ1-4, with D unclear. This CDR3 has 14 residues. V shed 2 bases and J shed 8 bases, with 12 bases lying between them. Germline V lookup: CDR1 MDHEN, CDR2 SYDVKM. The CDR3 nucleotides are TGTGCCAGCAGTTTACTTGTAACGAGGGAAAAACTGTTTTTT. It codes for CASSLLVTREKLFF.

The chain employs TRBV5-1 and TRBJ2-7, with D tentatively TRBD2 (6 bases). Germline values: CDR1 SGHRS, CDR2 YFSETQ. CDR3 size: 15 residues. V was clipped by 0 bases and J by 3 bases, with 13 bases between them. The CDR3 spells CASSLAGTAYYEQYF. The CDR3 DNA reads TGCGCCAGCAGCTTGGCCGGGACTGCGTACTACGAGCAGTACTTC.

In this sample, this clonotype turned up a few times. The rearrangement links TRBV12-3 or TRBV12-4 to TRBJ1-1, with D maybe TRBD1 (5 bases). The CDR3 contains 12 residues. Trimming shortened V by 7 bases and J by 4 bases, and 10 bases separated the two germline ends. CDR3 protein: CASNLRGTEAFF. The CDR3 DNA reads as TGTGCCAGCAACCTGAGGGGCACTGAAGCTTTCTTT.

Remarks on this clonotype: One end of the junction fails to match germline, which may point to a read error. The V gene is TRBV20-1, the J gene TRBJ2-7; a possible D gene is TRBD1 (5 bases). This CDR3 has 13 residues. Looked up from germline, CDR1 is DFQATT and CDR2 is SNEGSKA (reference sequence). CDR3 loop: CSASSDRTYGQYF. The CDR3 nucleotides read TGCAGTGCTAGCTCAGACAGAACCTACGGGCAGTACTTC.